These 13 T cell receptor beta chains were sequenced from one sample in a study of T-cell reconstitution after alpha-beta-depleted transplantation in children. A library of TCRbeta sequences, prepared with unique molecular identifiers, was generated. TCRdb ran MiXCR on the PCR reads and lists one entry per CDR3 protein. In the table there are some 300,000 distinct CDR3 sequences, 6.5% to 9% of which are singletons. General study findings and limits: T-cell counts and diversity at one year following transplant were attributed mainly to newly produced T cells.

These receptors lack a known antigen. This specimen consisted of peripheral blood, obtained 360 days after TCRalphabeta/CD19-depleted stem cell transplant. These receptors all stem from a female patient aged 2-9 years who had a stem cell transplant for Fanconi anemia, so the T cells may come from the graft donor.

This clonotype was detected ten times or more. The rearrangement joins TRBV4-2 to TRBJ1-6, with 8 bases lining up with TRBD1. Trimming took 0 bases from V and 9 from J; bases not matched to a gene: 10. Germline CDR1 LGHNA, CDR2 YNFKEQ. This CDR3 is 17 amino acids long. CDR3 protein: CASSQEGGRQGFSPLHF. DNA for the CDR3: TGTGCCAGCAGCCAAGAGGGAGGGAGACAGGGGTTTTCACCCCTCCACTTT.

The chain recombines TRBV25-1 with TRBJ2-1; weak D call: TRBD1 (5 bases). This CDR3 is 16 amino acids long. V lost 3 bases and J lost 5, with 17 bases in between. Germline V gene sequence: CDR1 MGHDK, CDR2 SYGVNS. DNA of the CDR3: TGTGCCAGCAGTGATCCCTTAGGGGCTCTCCACAATGAGCAGTTCTTC. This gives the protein CASSDPLGALHNEQFF.

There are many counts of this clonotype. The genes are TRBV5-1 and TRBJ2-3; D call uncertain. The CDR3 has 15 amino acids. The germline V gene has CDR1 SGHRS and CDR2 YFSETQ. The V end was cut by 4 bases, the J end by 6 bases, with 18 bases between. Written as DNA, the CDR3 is TGCGCCAGCAGCCTTCTAGATGTATGGATTGATACGCAGTATTTT. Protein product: CASSLLDVWIDTQYF.

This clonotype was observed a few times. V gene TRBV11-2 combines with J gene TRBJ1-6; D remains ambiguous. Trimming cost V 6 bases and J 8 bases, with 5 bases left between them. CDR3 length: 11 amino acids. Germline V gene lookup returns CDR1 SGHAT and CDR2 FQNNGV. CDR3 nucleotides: TGTGCCAGCAGTAACGATTCACCCCTCCACTTT. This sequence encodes CASSNDSPLHF.

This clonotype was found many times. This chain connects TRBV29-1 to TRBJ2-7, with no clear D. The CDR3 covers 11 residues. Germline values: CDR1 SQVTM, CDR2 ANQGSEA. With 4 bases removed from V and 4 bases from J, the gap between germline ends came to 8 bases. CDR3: CSVGSDYEQYF. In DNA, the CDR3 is TGCAGCGTTGGCAGTGATTACGAGCAGTACTTC.

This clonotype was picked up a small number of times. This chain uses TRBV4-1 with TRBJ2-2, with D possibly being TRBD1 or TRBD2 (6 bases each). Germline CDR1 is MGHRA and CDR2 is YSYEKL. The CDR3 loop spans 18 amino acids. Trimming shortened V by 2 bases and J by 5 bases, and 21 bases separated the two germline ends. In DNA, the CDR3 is TGCGCCAGCAGCCAACGCTTGGGGGGCAGGGTGACGACCGGGGAGCTGTTTTTT. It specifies CASSQRLGGRVTTGELFF.

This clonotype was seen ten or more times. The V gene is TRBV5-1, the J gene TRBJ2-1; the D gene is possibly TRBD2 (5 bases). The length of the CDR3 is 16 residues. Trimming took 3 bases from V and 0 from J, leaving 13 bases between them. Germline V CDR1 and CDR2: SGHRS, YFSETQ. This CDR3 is CASSSIGESSYNEQFF. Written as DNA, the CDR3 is TGCGCCAGCAGCTCTATCGGGGAGAGCTCCTACAATGAGCAGTTCTTC.

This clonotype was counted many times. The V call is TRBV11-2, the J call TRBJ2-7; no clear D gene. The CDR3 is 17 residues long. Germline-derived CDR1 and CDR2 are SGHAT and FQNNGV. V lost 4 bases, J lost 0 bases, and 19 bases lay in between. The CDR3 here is CASSSTRHHPFSYEQYF. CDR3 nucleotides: TGTGCCAGCAGCTCCACCCGTCACCATCCCTTCTCCTACGAGCAGTACTTC.

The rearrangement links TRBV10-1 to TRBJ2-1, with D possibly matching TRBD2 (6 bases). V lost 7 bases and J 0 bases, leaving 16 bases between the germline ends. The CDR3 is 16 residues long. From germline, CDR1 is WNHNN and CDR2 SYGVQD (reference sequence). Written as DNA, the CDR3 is TGCGCCAGCAAGGACGGACTAAGAAGCTCCTACAATGAGCAGTTCTTC. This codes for CASKDGLRSSYNEQFF.

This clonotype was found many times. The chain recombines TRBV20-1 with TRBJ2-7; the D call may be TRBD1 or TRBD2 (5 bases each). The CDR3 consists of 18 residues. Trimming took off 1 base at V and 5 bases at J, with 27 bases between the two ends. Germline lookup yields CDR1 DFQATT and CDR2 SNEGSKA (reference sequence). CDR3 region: CSARAVFGLAFRGDEQYF. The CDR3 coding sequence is TGCAGTGCTAGAGCGGTATTTGGGCTAGCCTTCCGAGGGGACGAGCAGTACTTC.

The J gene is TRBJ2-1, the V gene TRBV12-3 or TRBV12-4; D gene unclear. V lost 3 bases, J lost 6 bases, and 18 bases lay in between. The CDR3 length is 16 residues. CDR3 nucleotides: TGTGCCAGCAGTTTCCCGATTTCGGGTATACCCAATGAGCAGTTCTTC. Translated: CASSFPISGIPNEQFF.

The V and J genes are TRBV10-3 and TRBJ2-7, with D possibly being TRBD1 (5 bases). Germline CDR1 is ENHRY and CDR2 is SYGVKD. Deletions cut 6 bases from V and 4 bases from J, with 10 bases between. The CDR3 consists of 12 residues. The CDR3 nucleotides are TGTGCCATCAGCCTTACAGGTTACGAGCAGTACTTC. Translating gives CAISLTGYEQYF.

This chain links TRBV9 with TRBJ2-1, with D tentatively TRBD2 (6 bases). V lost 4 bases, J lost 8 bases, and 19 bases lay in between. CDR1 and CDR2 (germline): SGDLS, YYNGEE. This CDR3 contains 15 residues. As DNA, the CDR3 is TGTGCCAGCAGCACCTTTCAACGGGGGATCCATGAGCAGTTCTTC. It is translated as CASSTFQRGIHEQFF.